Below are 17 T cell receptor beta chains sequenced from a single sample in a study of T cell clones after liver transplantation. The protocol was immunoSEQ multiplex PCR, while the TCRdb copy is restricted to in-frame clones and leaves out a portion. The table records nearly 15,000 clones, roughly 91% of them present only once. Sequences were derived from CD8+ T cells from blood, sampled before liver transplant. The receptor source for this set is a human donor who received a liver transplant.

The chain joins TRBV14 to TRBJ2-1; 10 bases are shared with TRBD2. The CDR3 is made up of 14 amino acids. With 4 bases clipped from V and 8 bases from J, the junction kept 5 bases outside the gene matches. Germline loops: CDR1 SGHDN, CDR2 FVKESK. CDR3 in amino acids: CASSLAGGGDEQFF. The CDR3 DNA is TGTGCCAGCAGCCTAGCGGGAGGTGGTGATGAGCAGTTCTTC.

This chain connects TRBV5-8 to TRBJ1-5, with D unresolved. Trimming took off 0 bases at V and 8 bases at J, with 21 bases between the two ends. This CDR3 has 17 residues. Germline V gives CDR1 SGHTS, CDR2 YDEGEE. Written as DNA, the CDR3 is TGTGCCAGCAGCTTGGGGGCAACGAAGGGTGGATATGAGCCCCAGCATTTT. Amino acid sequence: CASSLGATKGGYEPQHF.

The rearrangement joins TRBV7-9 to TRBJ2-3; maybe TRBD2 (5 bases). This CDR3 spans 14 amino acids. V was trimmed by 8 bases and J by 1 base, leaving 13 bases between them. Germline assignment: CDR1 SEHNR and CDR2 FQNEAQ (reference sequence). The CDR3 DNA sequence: TGTGCCAGCCCGCCGTCCGGGGGCACAGATACGCAGTATTTT. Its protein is CASPPSGGTDTQYF.

CDR3 protein: CASSPGVGQGDYEQYF. The CDR3, as DNA: TGTGCCAGCAGCCCCGGGGTGGGACAGGGGGACTACGAGCAGTACTTC. This chain links TRBV27 with TRBJ2-7; 11 bases fit TRBD1. CDR1 is MNHEY, CDR2 SMNVEV, per germline (reference sequence). The trim removed 6 bases at V and 3 bases at J, leaving 10 bases unmatched. This CDR3 contains 16 residues.

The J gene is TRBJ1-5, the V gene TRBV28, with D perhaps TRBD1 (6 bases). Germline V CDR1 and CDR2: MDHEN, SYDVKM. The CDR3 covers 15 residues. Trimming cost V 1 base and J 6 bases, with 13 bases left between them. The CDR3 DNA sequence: TGTGCCAGCAGTTTATTCCGGGGGCCGGGTCAGCCCCAGCATTTT. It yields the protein CASSLFRGPGQPQHF.

Written as DNA, the CDR3 is TGTGCCAGCTCACCGAGGACAGGAATTGAAGCTTTCTTT. Translated, it gives CASSPRTGIEAFF. The chain carries TRBV18 and TRBJ1-1, with 7 bases aligning to TRBD1. Germline V lookup: CDR1 KGHSH, CDR2 LQKENI. The V segment lost 3 bases and the J segment 7 bases; nucleotides outside the gene matches: 5. The CDR3 contains 13 residues.

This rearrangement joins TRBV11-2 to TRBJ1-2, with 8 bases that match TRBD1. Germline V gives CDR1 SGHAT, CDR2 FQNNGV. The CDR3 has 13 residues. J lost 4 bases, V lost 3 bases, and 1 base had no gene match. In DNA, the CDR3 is TGTGCCAGCAGCTTCGGACAGGGCTATGGCTACACCTTC. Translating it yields CASSFGQGYGYTF.

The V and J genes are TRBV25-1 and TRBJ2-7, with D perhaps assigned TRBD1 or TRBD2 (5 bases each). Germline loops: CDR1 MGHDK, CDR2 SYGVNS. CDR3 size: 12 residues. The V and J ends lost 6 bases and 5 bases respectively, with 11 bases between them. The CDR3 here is CASRGRGHEQYF. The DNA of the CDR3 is TGTGCCAGCAGAGGCCGGGGCCACGAGCAGTACTTC.

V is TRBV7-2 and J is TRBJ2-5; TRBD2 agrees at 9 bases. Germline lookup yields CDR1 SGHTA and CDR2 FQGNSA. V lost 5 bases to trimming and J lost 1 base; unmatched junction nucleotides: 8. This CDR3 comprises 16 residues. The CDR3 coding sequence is TGTGCCAGCAGCACTCGACTAGCGGACACCCAAGAGACCCAGTACTTC. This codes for CASSTRLADTQETQYF.

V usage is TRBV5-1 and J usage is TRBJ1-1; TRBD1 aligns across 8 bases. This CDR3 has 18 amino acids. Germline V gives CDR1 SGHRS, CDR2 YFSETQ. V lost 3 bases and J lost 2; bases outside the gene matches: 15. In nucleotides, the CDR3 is TGCGCCAGCAGCTCAGGTGGACAGGGAGGGCTATTAAACACTGAAGCTTTCTTT. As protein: CASSSGGQGGLLNTEAFF.

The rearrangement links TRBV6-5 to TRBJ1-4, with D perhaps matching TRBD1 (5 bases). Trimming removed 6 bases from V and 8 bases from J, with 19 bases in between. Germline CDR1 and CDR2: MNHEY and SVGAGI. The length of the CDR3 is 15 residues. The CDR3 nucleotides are TGTGCCAGCAGAGGCCCGGGAAAACGGGGCGAAAAACTGTTTTTT. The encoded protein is CASRGPGKRGEKLFF.

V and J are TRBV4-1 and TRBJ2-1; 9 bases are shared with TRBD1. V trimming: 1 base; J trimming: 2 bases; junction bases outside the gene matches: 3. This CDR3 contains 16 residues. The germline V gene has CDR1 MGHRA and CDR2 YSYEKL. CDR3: CASSQGTGGAYNEQFF. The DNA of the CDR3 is TGCGCCAGCAGCCAAGGAACAGGGGGCGCCTACAATGAGCAGTTCTTC.

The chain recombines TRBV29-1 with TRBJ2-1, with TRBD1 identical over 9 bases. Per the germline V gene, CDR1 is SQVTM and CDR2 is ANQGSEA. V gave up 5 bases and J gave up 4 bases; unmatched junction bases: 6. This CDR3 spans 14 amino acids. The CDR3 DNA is TGCAGCGTTATGCCGGGACAGGGATACAATGAGCAGTTCTTC. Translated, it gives CSVMPGQGYNEQFF.

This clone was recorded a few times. CDR3 DNA sequence: TGTGCCAGCAGCTTTTTGACTTCATCCACAGATACGCAGTATTTT. Encoded protein: CASSFLTSSTDTQYF. The V call is TRBV7-9, the J call TRBJ2-3; no clear D gene. The CDR3 has 15 residues. Germline V gene sequence: CDR1 SEHNR, CDR2 FQNEAQ (reference sequence). V lost 3 bases and J 2 bases, leaving 12 bases between the germline ends.

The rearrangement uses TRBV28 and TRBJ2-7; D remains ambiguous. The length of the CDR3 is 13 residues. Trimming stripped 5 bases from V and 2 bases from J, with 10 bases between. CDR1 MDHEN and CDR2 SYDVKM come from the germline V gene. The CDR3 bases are TGTGCCAGCAGTAAACCCCCTGCCTACGAGCAGTACTTC. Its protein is CASSKPPAYEQYF.

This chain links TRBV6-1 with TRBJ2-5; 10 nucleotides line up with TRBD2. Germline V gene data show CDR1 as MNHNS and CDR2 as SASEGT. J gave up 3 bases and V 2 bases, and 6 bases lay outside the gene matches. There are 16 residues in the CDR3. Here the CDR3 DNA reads TGTGCCAGCAGTGAACCTAGCGGGAGAAATGAAGAGACCCAGTACTTC. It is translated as CASSEPSGRNEETQYF.

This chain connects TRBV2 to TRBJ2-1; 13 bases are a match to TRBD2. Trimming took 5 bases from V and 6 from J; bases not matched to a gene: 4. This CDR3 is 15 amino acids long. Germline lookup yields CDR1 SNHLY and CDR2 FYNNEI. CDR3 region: CASSPGTSGVNEQFF. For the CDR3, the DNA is TGTGCCAGCAGTCCCGGGACTAGCGGGGTCAATGAGCAGTTCTTC.